These 22 T cell receptor beta chains came from one sample sequenced in a study of OX40 agonist ivuxolimab in advanced cancers. TCRdb's copy holds only in-frame clones and misses some; the assay was immunoSEQ multiplex PCR. The sample includes about 22,000 clones, approximately 87% of them seen just once. Sequences were derived from CD4+ or CD8+ T cells sorted from blood, sampled in a trial of the OX40 agonist ivuxolimab. The receptors stem from an adult with an advanced solid tumor such as melanoma, head and neck, liver or kidney cancer.

The gene calls are TRBV28 and TRBJ1-4; weak D call: TRBD1 (5 bases). Germline loops: CDR1 MDHEN, CDR2 SYDVKM. This CDR3 region has 14 residues. Between the trimmed V and J ends, which lost 4 bases and 5 bases, there was a span of 11 bases. Written as DNA, the CDR3 is TGTGCCAGCAGTTATGAGGGGAGGAATGAAAAACTGTTTTTT. This sequence encodes CASSYEGRNEKLFF.

In this sample, this clone turned up a few times. The genes are TRBV6-5 and TRBJ1-1; no definite D call. The ends were cut back, 1 base at V and 0 bases at J, with 12 bases in the middle. Germline loops: CDR1 MNHEY, CDR2 SVGAGI. CDR3 size: 16 residues. CDR3 region: CASSYYSAHLNTEAFF. The CDR3 DNA reads TGTGCCAGCAGTTACTACAGTGCACACTTGAACACTGAAGCTTTCTTT.

The V and J genes are TRBV28 and TRBJ1-2, with no clear D. The CDR3 extends over 16 amino acids. Germline CDR1 reads MDHEN; CDR2 reads SYDVKM. V lost 6 bases to trimming and J lost 4 bases, with 21 bases between them. The CDR3 loop is CASSSFHMGSIYGYTF. CDR3 in DNA: TGTGCCAGCAGCTCCTTCCACATGGGCAGCATCTATGGCTACACCTTC.

The V and J genes are TRBV7-2 and TRBJ1-1; D uncertain. CDR3 length: 14 residues. Germline V gives CDR1 SGHTA, CDR2 FQGNSA. Trimming stripped 3 bases from V and 2 bases from J, with 10 bases between. CDR3 bases: TGTGCCAGCAGCTTTGGCACGGGTAACACTGAAGCTTTCTTT. It yields the protein CASSFGTGNTEAFF. The whole variable domain, remainder taken from reference TRBV7-2 and TRBJ1-1, is GAGVSQSPSNKVTEKGKDVELRCDPISGHTALYWYRQSLGQGLEFLIYFQGNSAPDKSGLPSDRFSAERTGGSVSTLTIQRTQQEDSAVYLCASSFGTGNTEAFFGQGTRLTVV.

This chain connects TRBV11-3 to TRBJ2-1; maybe TRBD2 (6 bases). Trimming took 7 bases from V and 2 from J, leaving 15 bases between them. Germline values: CDR1 SGHNT, CDR2 YENEEA. The length of the CDR3 is 15 residues. The CDR3 DNA follows: TGTGCCAGCACCCGGCGGGGTTCCCCCTACAATGAGCAGTTCTTC. Translated: CASTRRGSPYNEQFF. The full variable domain, with the rest looked up from reference TRBV11-3 and TRBJ2-1, is EAGVVQSPRYKIIEKKQPVAFWCNPISGHNTLYWYLQNLGQGPELLIRYENEEAVDDSQLPKDRFSAERLKGVDSTLKIQPAELGDSAVYLCASTRRGSPYNEQFFGPGTRLTVL.

V and J are TRBV27 and TRBJ2-7; 8 bases map to TRBD1. The CDR3 has 14 amino acids. Trimming cost V 5 bases and J 5 bases; bases outside gene matches: 8. Per the germline V gene, CDR1 is MNHEY and CDR2 is SMNVEV (reference sequence). This CDR3 is CASSRGQGANEQYF. CDR3 DNA: TGTGCCAGCAGTCGCGGACAGGGTGCCAACGAGCAGTACTTC.

CDR3 DNA: TGTGCCAGCAGTTACTCGAAATCAGCCAATGAGCAGTTCTTC. It codes for CASSYSKSANEQFF. This sequence joins TRBV6-6 and TRBJ2-1; D gene ambiguous. Germline CDR1 reads MNHNY; CDR2 reads SVGAGI (reference sequence). The length of the CDR3 is 14 residues. V was pared by 0 bases and J by 6 bases, with 9 bases between.

The genes are TRBV28 and TRBJ2-7; 13 nucleotides agree with TRBD2. CDR3 length equals 15 residues. The junction had 9 bases not matched to a gene; V was cut back by 6 bases and J by 7 bases. Germline CDR1 reads MDHEN; CDR2 reads SYDVKM. CDR3 nucleotides: TGTGCCAGCAGCCCCGGACTAGCGGGAGAAGGGGAGCAGTACTTC. Amino acid sequence: CASSPGLAGEGEQYF.

The genes are TRBV5-5 and TRBJ2-7, with D tentatively TRBD1 (6 bases). Trimming cost V 5 bases and J 1 base, with 13 bases left between them. This CDR3 spans 14 amino acids. Germline assignment: CDR1 SGHKS and CDR2 YYEKEE (reference sequence). The CDR3 sequence: CASRYRDNSYEQYF. The CDR3 region has the DNA TGTGCCAGCAGGTACCGGGACAATTCCTACGAGCAGTACTTC.

The V call is TRBV5-5, the J call TRBJ2-3, with 12 bases matching TRBD2. The CDR3 extends over 16 amino acids. CDR1 SGHKS and CDR2 YYEKEE come from the germline V gene (reference sequence). V shed 4 bases, J shed 4 bases, and the junction held 7 bases outside the gene matches. The DNA of the CDR3 is TGTGCCAGCAGCCCCACTAGCGGGAGGCGGTCAGATACGCAGTATTTT. Its translation: CASSPTSGRRSDTQYF.

The CDR3 loop reads CASSLSFYGTASTDTQYF. The CDR3 nucleotides read TGTGCCAGCAGCTTGTCGTTTTACGGGACAGCTAGCACAGATACGCAGTATTTT. The V gene is TRBV5-5, the J gene TRBJ2-3; 7 bases are shared with TRBD1. The CDR3 loop spans 18 amino acids. Germline CDR1 reads SGHKS; CDR2 reads YYEKEE (reference sequence). Unmatched junction bases numbered 11, after V lost 1 base and J lost 0 bases.

CDR3 in DNA: TGCGCCAGCAGCCTCAACGCAGGCACAGATACGCAGTATTTT. Its protein product is CASSLNAGTDTQYF. The chain links TRBV4-1 to TRBJ2-3; no clear D. The CDR3 has 14 residues. The germline V gene has CDR1 MGHRA and CDR2 YSYEKL. Trimming pared 4 bases from V and 1 base from J, leaving 9 bases between.

The chain carries TRBV2 and TRBJ2-7; either TRBD1 or TRBD2 may supply D (6 bases each). The CDR3 has 13 residues. V was cut by 6 bases and J by 2 bases, with 11 bases left in between. CDR1 SNHLY and CDR2 FYNNEI come from the germline V gene. The CDR3 here is CASSEGGTYEQYF. CDR3 coding DNA: TGTGCCAGCAGCGAGGGGGGTACCTACGAGCAGTACTTC. Drawing the rest from reference TRBV2 and TRBJ2-7, the complete variable domain is EPEVTQTPSHQVTQMGQEVILRCVPISNHLYFYWYRQILGQKVEFLVSFYNNEISEKSEIFDDQFSVERPDGSNFTLKIRSTKLEDSAMYFCASSEGGTYEQYFGPGTRLTVT.

The chain carries TRBV4-1 and TRBJ2-7; tentative D call: TRBD1 (6 bases). Trimming stripped 2 bases from V and 4 bases from J, with 21 bases between. The CDR3 consists of 17 residues. Germline V gives CDR1 MGHRA, CDR2 YSYEKL. CDR3: CASSQNPETGPAYEQYF. CDR3 nucleotide sequence: TGCGCCAGCAGCCAAAATCCCGAGACAGGACCTGCGTACGAGCAGTACTTC.

This clone was observed a few times. The chain joins TRBV13 to TRBJ1-1; maybe TRBD1 (5 bases). Germline V gene lookup returns CDR1 PRHDT and CDR2 FYEKMQ (reference sequence). CDR3 length equals 17 residues. V was pared by 0 bases and J by 5 bases, with 19 bases between. CDR3: CASSLGWPGRQRTEAFF. The CDR3, as DNA: TGTGCCAGCAGCTTAGGCTGGCCGGGTCGACAGCGAACTGAAGCTTTCTTT. Full variable domain (remainder filled in from reference TRBV13 and TRBJ1-1): AAGVIQSPRHLIKEKRETATLKCYPIPRHDTVYWYQQGPGQDPQFLISFYEKMQSDKGSIPDRFSAQQFSDYHSELNMSSLELGDSALYFCASSLGWPGRQRTEAFFGQGTRLTVV.

The rearrangement uses TRBV7-2 and TRBJ2-7; possible D gene TRBD2, 5 bases. This CDR3 contains 11 residues. Trimming removed 10 bases from V and 6 bases from J, with 13 bases in between. Germline CDR1 SGHTA, CDR2 FQGNSA. CDR3 loop: CAIQREGEQYF. CDR3 DNA: TGTGCCATCCAAAGAGAGGGCGAGCAGTACTTC.

This clone was counted once. The chain recombines TRBV2 with TRBJ2-3; D is unresolved. V gave up 9 bases and J gave up 1 base, with 20 bases separating them. Germline assignment: CDR1 SNHLY and CDR2 FYNNEI. The CDR3 has 16 amino acids. Here the CDR3 reads CARMKGGDTGTDTQYF. CDR3 coding DNA: TGTGCCAGGATGAAGGGTGGGGATACAGGCACAGATACGCAGTATTTT. Supplemented by reference TRBV2 and TRBJ2-3, the full variable domain reads EPEVTQTPSHQVTQMGQEVILRCVPISNHLYFYWYRQILGQKVEFLVSFYNNEISEKSEIFDDQFSVERPDGSNFTLKIRSTKLEDSAMYFCARMKGGDTGTDTQYFGPGTRLTVL.

The chain has TRBV5-5 and TRBJ1-1; D unclear. The CDR3 length is 13 residues. Trimming pared 2 bases from V and 1 base from J, leaving 6 bases between. The germline gives CDR1 SGHKS, CDR2 YYEKEE (reference sequence). This CDR3 is CASSLWGNTEAFF. In DNA, the CDR3 is TGTGCCAGCAGCTTATGGGGGAACACTGAAGCTTTCTTT.

V gene TRBV9 combines with J gene TRBJ2-5, with TRBD2 matching 7 bases. Trimming at V came to 5 bases and at J to 5 bases, leaving 9 bases not matched to a gene. CDR3 size: 14 residues. CDR1 is SGDLS and CDR2 is YYNGEE in the germline V gene. CDR3 sequence reads: CASSPPAGAETQYF. CDR3 DNA sequence: TGTGCCAGCAGTCCCCCCGCGGGAGCTGAGACCCAGTACTTC.

This clone has a single count. The genes are TRBV9 and TRBJ2-7, with a tentative D call TRBD2 (5 bases). The CDR3 totals 16 residues. Germline CDR1 SGDLS, CDR2 YYNGEE. Trimming cost V 4 bases and J 2 bases, with 19 bases left between them. For the CDR3, the DNA is TGTGCCAGCAGCCTCCTGGGGAGCGGCCCTCCCTACGAGCAGTACTTC. Translated, it gives CASSLLGSGPPYEQYF.

The chain joins TRBV4-2 to TRBJ1-4, with D unclear. The CDR3 is made up of 15 amino acids. V lost 1 base and J lost 5, with 11 bases in between. Germline V gene data show CDR1 as LGHNA and CDR2 as YNFKEQ. The CDR3 DNA follows: TGTGCCAGCAGCCAAGCCGAGACAAACAATGAAAAACTGTTTTTT. This codes for CASSQAETNNEKLFF.

The V gene is TRBV9, the J gene TRBJ2-1; no clear D gene. The germline V gene encodes CDR1 SGDLS and CDR2 YYNGEE. The CDR3 is 16 amino acids. V was pared by 3 bases and J by 5 bases, with 18 bases between. For the CDR3, the DNA is TGTGCCAGCAGCGAAACCGTCCGGTTAAACCACAATGAGCAGTTCTTC. The encoded protein is CASSETVRLNHNEQFF. The whole variable domain, filled in from reference TRBV9 and TRBJ2-1, reads DSGVTQTPKHLITATGQRVTLRCSPRSGDLSVYWYQQSLDQGLQFLIQYYNGEERAKGNILERFSAQQFPDLHSELNLSSLELGDSALYFCASSETVRLNHNEQFFGPGTRLTVL.